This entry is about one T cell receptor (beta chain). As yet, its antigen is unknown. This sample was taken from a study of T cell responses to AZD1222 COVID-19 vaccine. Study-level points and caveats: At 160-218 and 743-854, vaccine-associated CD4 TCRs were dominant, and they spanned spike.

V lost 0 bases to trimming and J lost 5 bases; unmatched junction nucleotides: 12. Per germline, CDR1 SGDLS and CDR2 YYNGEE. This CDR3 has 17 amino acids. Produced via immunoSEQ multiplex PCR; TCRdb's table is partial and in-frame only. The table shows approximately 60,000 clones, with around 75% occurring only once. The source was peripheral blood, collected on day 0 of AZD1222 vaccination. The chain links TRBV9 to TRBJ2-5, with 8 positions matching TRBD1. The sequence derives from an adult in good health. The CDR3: CASSVGGLQGAWETQYF. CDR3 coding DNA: TGTGCCAGCAGCGTAGGTGGCCTTCAGGGGGCCTGGGAGACCCAGTACTTC.